These T cell receptor beta chains were read from a single sample in a study of shared clonotypes between healthy human individuals. Only in-frame clones appear in the TCRdb table, and some are missing; sequencing was by immunoSEQ multiplex PCR. This table has about 2.4 million clones, approximately 94% appearing once. Sequenced sample: naive CD4+ T cells sorted from blood. These receptors were collected from a man aged 18 to 30 in good health. CDR3s include the opening cysteine and the closing phenylalanine or tryptophan. A D gene is named only where the DNA matches it firmly. Some rows mark clone size as missing; the rest say once, few, many or name a class of expanded clone.

TRBV9	TRBJ2-2	TRBD1	.	CASSAGQGAPGNTGELFF	TGTGCCAGCAGCGCCGGACAGGGGGCGCCTGGGAACACCGGGGAGCTGTTTTTT
TRBV11-1	TRBJ2-5	.	.	CASSLAGGLLGETQYF	TGTGCCAGCAGCTTAGCGGGGGGGCTGTTAGGAGAGACCCAGTACTTC
TRBV4-3	TRBJ2-4	.	.	CASSVGLPGQNIQYF	TGCGCCAGCAGCGTGGGACTCCCGGGTCAAAACATTCAGTACTTC
TRBV27	TRBJ1-2	.	.	CASSLDGHSGYTF	TGTGCCAGCAGTTTAGACGGGCATAGTGGCTACACCTTC
TRBV7-6	TRBJ2-2	.	.	CASSLGQGNTGELFF	TGTGCCAGCAGCTTAGGCCAGGGGAACACCGGGGAGCTGTTTTTT
TRBV27	TRBJ1-2	.	.	CASSSHRMNYGYTF	TGTGCCAGCAGTTCCCACAGGATGAACTATGGCTACACCTTC
TRBV4-3	TRBJ1-1	.	.	CASSQEQGRNTEAFF	TGCGCCAGCAGCCAAGAGCAGGGTAGGAACACTGAAGCTTTCTTT
TRBV6-6	TRBJ2-4	.	.	CASSQPGGGENIQYF	TGTGCCAGCAGCCAACCGGGTGGCGGGGAAAACATTCAGTACTTC
TRBV7-2	TRBJ2-1	TRBD1	.	CASSSSGTGVNEQFF	TGTGCCAGCAGCTCTTCGGGGACAGGGGTTAATGAGCAGTTCTTC
TRBV2	TRBJ1-2	.	few	CASSPGWGYGYTF	TGTGCCAGCAGTCCAGGGTGGGGGTATGGCTACACCTTC
TRBV28	TRBJ2-5	TRBD2	.	CASSWPSGETQYF	TGTGCCAGCAGTTGGCCTAGCGGGGAGACCCAGTACTTC
TRBV19	TRBJ2-2	TRBD2	once	CASKGLAGTGELFF	TGTGCCAGTAAGGGGCTAGCGGGCACCGGGGAGCTGTTTTTT
TRBV11-2	TRBJ2-1	.	.	CASSPREIEFF	TGTGCCAGCAGCCCCAGGGAAATAGAGTTCTTC
TRBV5-1	TRBJ2-7	TRBD1	.	CASSAGQGPYEQYF	TGCGCCAGCAGCGCGGGACAGGGACCCTACGAGCAGTACTTC
TRBV19	TRBJ2-7	.	.	CASSIGGSYEQYF	TGTGCCAGTAGTATAGGGGGCTCCTACGAGCAGTACTTC
TRBV10-3	TRBJ2-7	TRBD1	.	CAISHLTGQVGEQYF	TGTGCCATCAGCCACCTTACCGGACAGGTCGGCGAGCAGTACTTC
TRBV30	TRBJ1-2	.	.	CAWRPLDSNYGYTF	TGTGCCTGGAGACCACTGGACAGCAACTATGGCTACACCTTC
TRBV5-4	TRBJ1-1	TRBD1	once	CASSPGQGRDTEAFF	TGTGCCAGCAGCCCAGGACAGGGGCGGGACACTGAAGCTTTCTTT
TRBV30	TRBJ2-3	TRBD2	.	CAWGEREPSSF	TGTGCCTGGGGGGAGCGGGAGCCCTCCAGTTTT
TRBV29-1	TRBJ2-1	TRBD2	.	CSVEFLAGGPGEQFF	TGCAGCGTTGAATTTCTAGCGGGGGGGCCGGGTGAGCAGTTCTTC
TRBV4-2	TRBJ2-5	.	.	CASSQDPGNQETQYF	TGTGCCAGCAGCCAAGATCCAGGGAATCAAGAGACCCAGTACTTC
TRBV27	TRBJ2-2	.	once	CASSRTINTGELFF	TGTGCCAGCAGCAGGACTATCAACACCGGGGAGCTGTTTTTT
TRBV13	TRBJ1-6	TRBD1	.	CASSSRRTGVYSPLHF	TGTGCCAGCAGCTCCCGCCGGACAGGGGTTTATTCACCCCTCCACTTT
TRBV12-5	TRBJ1-3	.	once	CASGLVLKGSISGNTIYF	TGTGCTAGTGGTTTGGTATTGAAAGGATCGATCTCTGGAAACACCATATATTTT
TRBV27	TRBJ1-4	.	.	CASSLFGQGNELFF	.
TRBV11-2	TRBJ2-7	.	.	CASSLDSGSAFEQYF	TGTGCCAGCAGCTTAGATTCAGGGAGCGCCTTCGAGCAGTACTTC
TRBV2	TRBJ2-5	.	.	CALRDSGETQYF	TGTGCCTTAAGGGACTCCGGGGAGACCCAGTACTTC
TRBV28	TRBJ1-6	TRBD1	once	CASSFQGALDSPLHF	TGTGCCAGCAGTTTCCAGGGGGCGTTGGATTCACCCCTCCACTTT
TRBV23-1	TRBJ2-7	.	.	CASSHRLGPRGDHEQYF	TGCGCCAGCAGTCACCGTCTGGGACCTCGTGGTGACCACGAGCAGTACTTC
TRBV7-9	TRBJ1-4	TRBD1	.	CASSLAGQGRFEKLFF	TGTGCCAGCAGCTTAGCCGGACAGGGAAGGTTTGAAAAACTGTTTTTT
TRBV6-6	TRBJ2-3	.	.	CASTLGGPTDTQYF	TGTGCCAGCACCCTAGGTGGTCCCACAGATACGCAGTATTTT
TRBV5-1	TRBJ1-2	.	.	CASSLESANYGYTF	TGCGCCAGCAGCTTGGAGTCAGCTAACTATGGCTACACCTTC
TRBV4-3	TRBJ2-1	.	.	CASSQDFTYEQFF	TGCGCCAGCAGCCAAGATTTTACCTATGAGCAGTTCTTC
TRBV7-2	TRBJ1-2	.	.	CASSPGQTAMKGYTF	TGTGCCAGCAGCCCAGGTCAGACAGCGATGAAGGGCTACACCTTC
TRBV6-5	TRBJ1-1	.	.	CASSYPDSGWAFF	TGTGCCAGCAGTTATCCGGACAGTGGATGGGCTTTCTTT
TRBV9	TRBJ2-6	TRBD2	.	CASSVLAGGSTGANVLTF	TGTGCCAGCAGCGTGCTAGCGGGAGGGTCGACGGGGGCCAACGTCCTGACTTTC
TRBV7-2	TRBJ2-2	TRBD1	.	CASSPTTGYDAGELFF	TGTGCCAGCAGCCCTACGACAGGGTACGACGCCGGGGAGCTGTTTTTT
TRBV18	TRBJ2-3	TRBD2	.	CASSMVAGVTDTQYF	TGTGCCAGCTCAATGGTAGCGGGGGTCACAGATACGCAGTATTTT
TRBV5-1	TRBJ2-1	.	.	CASSLAPGYNEQFF	TGCGCCAGCAGTCTAGCCCCGGGCTACAATGAGCAGTTCTTC
TRBV7-2	TRBJ1-3	.	.	CASSLGHSGNTIYF	TGTGCCAGCAGCTTAGGACACTCTGGAAACACCATATATTTT
TRBV7-9	TRBJ2-7	.	few	CASRVGSLSYEQYF	TGTGCCAGCAGGGTAGGGTCGCTATCCTACGAGCAGTACTTC
TRBV7-3	TRBJ1-3	TRBD1	few	CASSSQGAGNTIYF	TGTGCCAGCAGCTCACAGGGGGCTGGAAACACCATATATTTT
TRBV5-1	TRBJ1-2	TRBD1	.	CASSWGQGEDGYTF	TGCGCCAGCAGCTGGGGACAGGGGGAGGATGGCTACACCTTC
TRBV29-1	TRBJ2-7	.	.	CSAATGRGYYEQYF	TGCAGCGCTGCGACGGGGCGAGGATACTACGAGCAGTACTTC
TRBV6-4	TRBJ2-2	.	.	CASSLNTNTGELFF	TGTGCCAGCAGCCTCAACACGAACACCGGGGAGCTGTTTTTT
TRBV6-1	TRBJ2-2	TRBD2	.	CASSEPGGGNPGELFF	TGTGCCAGCAGTGAACCGGGCGGGGGGAATCCCGGGGAGCTGTTTTTT
TRBV29-1	TRBJ2-7	TRBD1	.	CSVFGGTGTGTYEQYF	TGCAGCGTTTTCGGGGGGACCGGGACAGGGACCTACGAGCAGTACTTC
TRBV2	TRBJ2-3	TRBD1	.	CASSSDRGGGGTDTQYF	TGTGCCAGCAGTTCGGACAGGGGGGGTGGTGGCACAGATACGCAGTATTTT
TRBV18	TRBJ2-3	.	.	CASSPIRGQVDTQYF	TGTGCCAGCTCACCTATTCGGGGCCAAGTAGATACGCAGTATTTT
TRBV12-5	TRBJ1-6	.	.	CASGPSRDLRSSYNSPLHF	TGTGCTAGTGGTCCCTCCCGGGACCTCAGGAGCTCCTATAATTCACCCCTCCACTTT
TRBV2	TRBJ1-1	.	once	CASSRGFENTEAFF	TGTGCCAGCAGTAGGGGGTTCGAGAACACTGAAGCTTTCTTT
TRBV4-3	TRBJ2-2	TRBD2	.	CASSQVGGLAIGTGELFF	TGCGCCAGCAGCCAAGTGGGGGGACTAGCGATCGGGACCGGGGAGCTGTTTTTT